The 29 T cell receptor beta chains presented below share a single source sample, sequenced in a study of a mutant IDH1 vaccine in newly diagnosed glioma. Here immunoSEQ multiplex PCR was the method, and the copy in TCRdb shows in-frame clones only, minus some. The sample consists of around 29,000 clones, about 90% of them appearing once. The antigens these receptors bind are not known. The time point: week 5, during vaccination. A single vaccine dose contained 300 ug of mutant IDH1 20-mer peptide, and topical imiquimod was used with it. The material sequenced was peripheral blood mononuclear cells (PBMCs), taken from a glioma patient whose treatment included an IDH1 peptide vaccine. Source of these receptors: a woman aged 40 to 50 with glioma. Some clones in this sample may be carry-over from other donors' samples.

The chain joins TRBV14 to TRBJ2-7, with D unclear. Germline V gives CDR1 SGHDN, CDR2 FVKESK. The CDR3 spans 12 residues. Trimming removed 3 bases at V and 6 bases at J, with 9 bases between. The CDR3 nucleotides are TGTGCCAGCAGCCATTTTGGCATCGAGCAGTACTTC. It yields the protein CASSHFGIEQYF.

The CDR3 spells CANSRGDGYEQYF. CDR3 in DNA: TGTGCCAACTCTAGGGGGGACGGGTACGAGCAGTACTTC. This sequence joins TRBV6-1 and TRBJ2-7; D is possibly TRBD1 or TRBD2 (6 bases each). The CDR3 is 13 amino acids. The germline V and J ends were trimmed by 10 bases and 4 bases, with 17 bases remaining between them. The germline V gene has CDR1 MNHNS and CDR2 SASEGT.

The chain recombines TRBV5-1 with TRBJ2-2; 10 bases are shared with TRBD1. This CDR3 contains 16 residues. The V and J ends lost 6 bases and 4 bases, in that order; junction bases with no gene match: 9. In germline, CDR1 is SGHRS, CDR2 YFSETQ. CDR3 protein: CASIEDRGRTTGELFF. The CDR3 region has the DNA TGCGCCAGCATTGAGGACAGGGGGAGGACCACCGGGGAGCTGTTTTTT.

Of note for this clone: Other DNA sequences in this specimen translate into the identical CDR3. The chain couples TRBV7-3 to TRBJ2-2; D unclear. The V end was cut by 1 base, the J end by 6 bases, with 6 bases between. CDR1 is SGHTA and CDR2 is FQGTGA in the germline V gene. The CDR3 contains 13 residues. Written as DNA, the CDR3 is TGTGCCAGCAGCTTAAGCGTCCCCGGGGAGCTGTTTTTT. Amino acid sequence: CASSLSVPGELFF.

A single count supports this clone. This CDR3 reads CASSQERESYNEQFF. CDR3 sequence (DNA): TGCGCCAGCAGCCAAGAGCGGGAGTCCTACAATGAGCAGTTCTTC. This sequence joins TRBV4-3 and TRBJ2-1, with 7 bases identical to TRBD2. V lost 0 bases and J lost 1; bases outside the gene matches: 0. From germline, CDR1 is LGHNA and CDR2 YSLEER. CDR3 length equals 15 residues.

V is TRBV5-1 and J is TRBJ1-1; D unclear. Trimming shortened V by 3 bases and J by 2 bases, and 11 bases separated the two germline ends. The germline V gene has CDR1 SGHRS and CDR2 YFSETQ. The CDR3 totals 14 residues. Written as DNA, the CDR3 is TGCGCCAGCAGCTCGACACCTCCCAACACTGAAGCTTTCTTT. Its protein is CASSSTPPNTEAFF.

V and J are TRBV7-3 and TRBJ1-6; 7 bases match TRBD1. The germline gives CDR1 SGHTA, CDR2 FQGTGA. V trimming: 5 bases; J trimming: 10 bases; junction bases outside the gene matches: 8. This CDR3 is 14 amino acids long. The CDR3 sequence: CASSTGVIGSPLHF. In DNA form, the CDR3 reads TGTGCCAGCAGCACAGGGGTGATAGGCTCACCCCTCCACTTT. Using reference TRBV7-3 and TRBJ1-6 for the parts outside the CDR3, the full variable domain is GAGVSQTPSNKVTEKGKYVELRCDPISGHTALYWYRQSLGQGPEFLIYFQGTGAADDSGLPNDRFFAVRPEGSVSTLKIQRTERGDSAVYLCASSTGVIGSPLHFGNGTRLTVT.

The chain combines TRBV4-3 with TRBJ2-2; D unresolved. Germline CDR1 LGHNA, CDR2 YSLEER. The CDR3 consists of 11 residues. V dropped 2 bases and J dropped 10 bases, with 5 bases sitting between them. In DNA form, the CDR3 reads TGCGCCAGCAGCCAATATGCGGAGCTGTTTTTT. It encodes CASSQYAELFF.

The chain carries TRBV7-2 and TRBJ2-1; TRBD1 is a possible D gene (6 bases). Trimming removed 5 bases at V and 4 bases at J, with 12 bases between. CDR3 length: 14 residues. Germline CDR1 is SGHTA and CDR2 is FQGNSA. Here the CDR3 reads CASSPGAIYNEQFF. CDR3 in DNA: TGTGCCAGCAGCCCAGGGGCCATATACAATGAGCAGTTCTTC.

This rearrangement joins TRBV19 to TRBJ1-5; D is unresolved. CDR3 length: 14 residues. V gave up 2 bases and J gave up 3 bases, with 8 bases separating them. CDR1 is LNHDA, CDR2 SQIVND, per germline (reference sequence). The CDR3 loop is CASSIIPDNQPQHF. In DNA form, the CDR3 reads TGTGCCAGTAGTATAATCCCAGACAATCAGCCCCAGCATTTT.

The chain joins TRBV28 to TRBJ1-2, with D maybe TRBD1 (6 bases). The CDR3 has 13 residues. Germline-derived CDR1 and CDR2 are MDHEN and SYDVKM. Trimming left V 5 bases short and J 5 bases short, with 12 bases between. CDR3 loop: CASSIGGPYGYTF. In DNA form, the CDR3 reads TGTGCCAGCAGTATCGGGGGCCCGTATGGCTACACCTTC.

V is TRBV2 and J is TRBJ1-3; D is unclear. The CDR3 totals 17 residues. The germline CDR1 and CDR2 sequences are SNHLY and FYNNEI. The germline V and J ends were trimmed by 0 bases and 4 bases, with 16 bases remaining between them. The CDR3 reads CASSEAPIRAQGNTIYF. The CDR3 coding sequence is TGTGCCAGCAGTGAAGCCCCCATACGGGCGCAAGGAAACACCATATATTTT.

The genes are TRBV5-5 and TRBJ1-2; D gene ambiguous. CDR1 is SGHKS, CDR2 YYEKEE, per germline (reference sequence). V was clipped by 5 bases and J by 0 bases, with 8 bases between them. The CDR3 is 13 amino acids. The CDR3 DNA reads as TGTGCCAGCAGGGGCCGAGCTAACTATGGCTACACCTTC. It translates to CASRGRANYGYTF. The full variable domain, rest sourced from reference TRBV5-5 and TRBJ1-2, is DAGVTQSPTHLIKTRGQQVTLRCSPISGHKSVSWYQQVLGQGPQFIFQYYEKEERGRGNFPDRFSARQFPNYSSELNVNALLLGDSALYLCASRGRANYGYTFGSGTRLTVV.

CDR3 sequence: CASKPWARITEAFF. CDR3 DNA: TGTGCCAGCAAGCCTTGGGCCCGGATCACTGAAGCTTTCTTT. V is TRBV21-1 and J is TRBJ1-1; the table assigns TRBD1, which was not confirmed against the DNA. TRBV21-1 constitutes a pseudogene. The CDR3 sequence is 14 residues long.

V gene TRBV5-4 combines with J gene TRBJ1-2; 8 bases fit TRBD1. V trimming: 9 bases; J trimming: 4 bases; junction bases outside the gene matches: 14. Germline CDR1 SGHNT, CDR2 YYREEE (reference sequence). This CDR3 region has 15 residues. The CDR3 sequence: CATDRFIGTGYGYTF. Written as DNA, the CDR3 is TGTGCCACGGACCGTTTTATTGGGACAGGCTATGGCTACACCTTC.

The V call is TRBV4-1, the J call TRBJ1-5; D remains unclear. Germline CDR1 and CDR2: MGHRA and YSYEKL. The CDR3 is made up of 15 amino acids. V was pared by 0 bases and J by 5 bases, with 11 bases between. CDR3 in amino acids: CASSQDDTLYQPQHF. In DNA, the CDR3 is TGCGCCAGCAGCCAAGATGACACCCTTTATCAGCCCCAGCATTTT.

The chain recombines TRBV27 with TRBJ2-1, with TRBD1 as a possible D gene (6 bases). The germline V gene encodes CDR1 MNHEY and CDR2 SMNVEV (reference sequence). This CDR3 comprises 11 residues. Trimming left V 7 bases short and J 8 bases short, with 9 bases between. This chain's CDR3 is CASTRQDEQFF. The CDR3 DNA reads TGTGCCAGCACTCGACAGGATGAGCAGTTCTTC.

V gene TRBV4-2 combines with J gene TRBJ2-6; D is uncertain. Germline CDR1 is LGHNA and CDR2 is YNFKEQ. The CDR3 is 18 amino acids. The V end was cut by 3 bases, the J end by 0 bases, with 15 bases between. The CDR3 sequence is CASSQDSLSSSGANVLTF. CDR3 DNA: TGTGCCAGCAGCCAGGATAGCCTCAGCAGCTCTGGGGCCAACGTCCTGACTTTC.

This clone was recorded once. The chain is built from TRBV27 and TRBJ2-2; a possible D gene is TRBD2 (6 bases). This CDR3 spans 13 amino acids. Deletions cut 7 bases from V and 8 bases from J, with 14 bases between. Per the germline V gene, CDR1 is MNHEY and CDR2 is SMNVEV (reference sequence). CDR3 sequence (DNA): TGTGCCAGCAAACGCGGCGGGACGGGGGAGCTGTTTTTT. Its translation is CASKRGGTGELFF.

V and J are TRBV28 and TRBJ2-2; 11 bases fit TRBD1. Germline V CDR1 and CDR2: MDHEN, SYDVKM. V dropped 5 bases and J dropped 3; count of bases not matched to a gene: 5. The CDR3 spans 16 residues. The CDR3, as DNA: TGTGCCAGCAGTCAGGACAGGGGGCGGTACACCGGGGAGCTGTTTTTT. It yields the protein CASSQDRGRYTGELFF.

The chain joins TRBV20-1 to TRBJ1-1; TRBD1 matches 9 bases. Germline values: CDR1 DFQATT, CDR2 SNEGSKA (reference sequence). This CDR3 contains 11 residues. V lost 5 bases to trimming and J lost 11 bases; unmatched junction nucleotides: 6. The CDR3 here is CSAPWDREAFF. CDR3 in DNA: TGCAGTGCTCCCTGGGACAGGGAGGCTTTCTTT.

J is TRBJ2-5 and V is TRBV9, with 12 positions matching TRBD2. Trimming cost V 2 bases and J 3 bases; bases outside gene matches: 5. This CDR3 is built from 16 residues. The germline V gene has CDR1 SGDLS and CDR2 YYNGEE. The CDR3 region is CASSVLTSGGEETQYF. The CDR3 region has the DNA TGTGCCAGCAGCGTCTTGACTAGCGGGGGAGAAGAGACCCAGTACTTC.

V is TRBV11-2 and J is TRBJ2-6; D ambiguous. CDR1 is SGHAT and CDR2 is FQNNGV in the germline V gene. The length of the CDR3 is 14 residues. V was shortened by 2 bases and J by 3 bases, with 5 bases between the two germline ends. The CDR3 region has the DNA TGTGCCAGCAGCTTATCGATTGGGGCCAACGTCCTGACTTTC. Translation: CASSLSIGANVLTF.

The chain employs TRBV7-3 and TRBJ1-2; D perhaps matches TRBD1 (6 bases). This CDR3 has 14 amino acids. Germline CDR1 is SGHTA and CDR2 is FQGTGA. The V and J ends lost 5 bases and 6 bases respectively, with 16 bases between them. For the CDR3, the DNA is TGTGCCAGCAGCCCTTCACAGGGCATGGATGGCTACACCTTC. Translating gives CASSPSQGMDGYTF.

This chain joins TRBV5-1 and TRBJ2-1; perhaps TRBD2 as D (5 bases). The germline gives CDR1 SGHRS, CDR2 YFSETQ. CDR3 length: 15 residues. V lost 5 bases, J lost 2 bases, and 14 bases lay in between. DNA for the CDR3: TGCGCCAGCAGTCTCGCGGGTCAGACCTACAATGAGCAGTTCTTC. Its protein is CASSLAGQTYNEQFF. The full variable domain, rest sourced from reference TRBV5-1 and TRBJ2-1, is KAGVTQTPRYLIKTRGQQVTLSCSPISGHRSVSWYQQTPGQGLQFLFEYFSETQRNKGNFPGRFSGRQFSNSRSEMNVSTLELGDSALYLCASSLAGQTYNEQFFGPGTRLTVL.

The V and J genes are TRBV28 and TRBJ1-3; tentatively, D is TRBD1 (5 bases). Trimming stripped 3 bases from V and 2 bases from J, with 11 bases between. Germline V gene sequence: CDR1 MDHEN, CDR2 SYDVKM. This CDR3 is built from 15 residues. The CDR3 DNA sequence: TGTGCCAGCAGTTTGAGAGGGGCTCCTGGAAACACCATATATTTT. This translates into CASSLRGAPGNTIYF.

The chain combines TRBV27 with TRBJ1-1, with 7 bases fitting TRBD1. Germline V gene sequence: CDR1 MNHEY, CDR2 SMNVEV (reference sequence). The length of the CDR3 is 15 residues. Unmatched junction bases numbered 6, after V lost 5 bases and J lost 0 bases. CDR3 sequence reads: CASSPRQGMNTEAFF. As DNA, the CDR3 is TGTGCCAGCAGTCCACGACAGGGTATGAACACTGAAGCTTTCTTT.

The chain combines TRBV4-2 with TRBJ2-5; 9 bases agree with TRBD2. Germline CDR1 is LGHNA and CDR2 is YNFKEQ. With 0 bases clipped from V and 1 base from J, the junction kept 0 bases outside the gene matches. The CDR3 sequence is 15 residues long. The CDR3: CASSQERGGQETQYF. DNA for the CDR3: TGTGCCAGCAGCCAAGAGCGGGGGGGCCAAGAGACCCAGTACTTC.

The chain is built from TRBV11-1 and TRBJ2-1; D is possibly TRBD1 (6 bases). This CDR3 has 13 amino acids. The germline CDR1 and CDR2 sequences are SGHAT and FQDESV (reference sequence). V lost 5 bases and J 4 bases, leaving 9 bases between the germline ends. CDR3 in DNA: TGTGCCAGCAGCCCCGGACAGTACAATGAGCAGTTCTTC. Its protein product is CASSPGQYNEQFF.